This T cell receptor (beta chain) emerged from a study of graft-versus-host responses after intestinal transplantation. In the study overall: Multivisceral, liver-intestinal, or isolated intestinal grafts went to recipients. Recipients across the board were started on anti-thymocyte globulin induction, then kept on tacrolimus and steroids for around three years. Study-wide results and caveats: HvG clone declines early post-transplant were associated with peak circulating GvH levels. Some patients had graft-donor T cell macrochimerism, and their allografts showed high graft-versus-host to host-versus-graft clonal ratios.

Sequencing used immunoSEQ multiplex PCR; TCRdb keeps in-frame clones, though not all of them. Counted here are approximately 80,000 clones, around nine tenths occurring once; the ten biggest clones make up approximately 0.35%. As regards this clone: What it recognizes is unknown.

V was clipped by 1 base and J by 7 bases, with 16 bases between them. Germline CDR1 reads SGHVS; CDR2 reads FQNEAQ. This CDR3 region has 15 residues. This chain links TRBV7-8 with TRBJ2-5, with a tentative D call TRBD2 (6 bases). This specimen consisted of unstimulated CD4+ T cells sorted from spleen or lymph node cells, obtained before intestinal transplant. The sequence came from a human donor who received an intestinal transplant. CDR3 sequence reads: CASSLGWEASTTQYF. The CDR3 coding sequence is TGTGCCAGCAGCTTAGGCTGGGAGGCTTCCACGACCCAGTACTTC.